This passage covers 12 T cell receptor beta chains from one sample sequenced in a study of CD8 T cells in ankylosing spondylitis. TCRdb fed the 5' RACE reads into MiXCR, producing one record per CDR3 protein. The sample records about 42,000 distinct CDR3 sequences, 2.7% being singletons. The sequencing input was blood, either unsorted or a sorted T cell fraction (not recorded which). The receptors come from a male donor with ankylosing spondylitis or in good health (not recorded which).

The sample holds many counts of this clonotype. This chain links TRBV9 with TRBJ1-1; D unclear. The CDR3 is 15 residues long. V was trimmed by 0 bases and J by 6 bases, leaving 15 bases between them. CDR1 SGDLS and CDR2 YYNGEE come from the germline V gene. The CDR3 reads CASSVGASGIAEAFF. The CDR3 nucleotides read TGTGCCAGCAGCGTAGGGGCGTCGGGTATCGCTGAAGCTTTCTTT.

This clonotype was recorded at least ten times. The chain combines TRBV9 with TRBJ2-7; D might be TRBD2 (6 bases). The CDR3 runs to 15 residues. V dropped 0 bases and J dropped 0 bases, with 10 bases sitting between them. The germline V gene encodes CDR1 SGDLS and CDR2 YYNGEE. CDR3 region: CASSVGIGSSYEQYF. The CDR3 region has the DNA TGTGCCAGCAGCGTAGGAATCGGGAGCTCCTACGAGCAGTACTTC.

This clonotype showed up many times. The chain links TRBV9 to TRBJ2-7; a weak D match, TRBD2 (6 bases). CDR3 length: 14 residues. Germline V CDR1 and CDR2: SGDLS, YYNGEE. The ends were cut back, 0 bases at V and 0 bases at J, with 7 bases in the middle. The CDR3 nucleotides are TGTGCCAGCAGCGTAGGCGGGATCTCCTACGAGCAGTACTTC. Protein product: CASSVGGISYEQYF.

Many counts were recorded for this clonotype. Written as DNA, the CDR3 is TGTGCCAGCAGCGTGAATAATTCACCCCTCCACTTT. It yields the protein CASSVNNSPLHF. The rearrangement links TRBV9 to TRBJ1-6; D ambiguous. Trimming stripped 2 bases from V and 5 bases from J, with 2 bases between. The CDR3 extends over 12 amino acids. The germline gives CDR1 SGDLS, CDR2 YYNGEE.

The CDR3 sequence: CASSVEGGGGYEQYF. CDR3 coding DNA: TGTGCCAGCAGCGTAGAGGGGGGAGGTGGCTACGAGCAGTACTTC. The rearrangement links TRBV9 to TRBJ2-7; the D call may be TRBD1 or TRBD2 (6 bases each). The CDR3 loop spans 15 amino acids. Per the germline V gene, CDR1 is SGDLS and CDR2 is YYNGEE. The ends were cut back, 0 bases at V and 3 bases at J, with 13 bases in the middle. Based on the CDR3 plus reference TRBV9 and TRBJ2-7, the full variable domain is DSGVTQTPKHLITATGQRVTLRCSPRSGDLSVYWYQQSLDQGLQFLIQYYNGEERAKGNILERFSAQQFPDLHSELNLSSLELGDSALYFCASSVEGGGGYEQYFGPGTRLTVT.

This clonotype was observed many times. The V gene is TRBV9, the J gene TRBJ2-2; 8 nucleotides match TRBD2. Germline lookup yields CDR1 SGDLS and CDR2 YYNGEE. The CDR3 totals 15 residues. J gave up 7 bases and V 2 bases, and 7 bases lay outside the gene matches. The CDR3 loop is CASSVSSGNDGELFF. CDR3 nucleotide sequence: TGTGCCAGCAGCGTCAGTAGCGGGAACGACGGGGAGCTGTTTTTT.

At least ten counts were recorded for this clonotype. Here the CDR3 reads CASSAGTSGAWGEQFF. Written as DNA, the CDR3 is TGTGCCAGCAGCGCCGGGACTAGCGGGGCCTGGGGTGAGCAGTTCTTC. The chain uses TRBV9 and TRBJ2-1; 13 bases align to TRBD2. This CDR3 is 16 amino acids long. Germline CDR1 SGDLS, CDR2 YYNGEE. Trimming cost V 3 bases and J 9 bases; bases outside gene matches: 9.

On this clonotype itself: The junction departs from germline at one end; a sequencing error may be responsible. V usage is TRBV9 and J usage is TRBJ1-2, with 10 bases aligning to TRBD1. This CDR3 has 15 amino acids. CDR1 is SGDLS, CDR2 YYNGEE, per germline. CDR3 region: CASSLGTGAAYGYTF. Here the CDR3 DNA reads TGTGCCAGCAGCCTAGGGACAGGGGCGGCCTATGGTTACACCTTC. The variable domain in full, with the rest retrieved from reference TRBV9 and TRBJ1-2, is DSGVTQTPKHLITATGQRVTLRCSPRSGDLSVYWYQQSLDQGLQFLIQYYNGEERAKGNILERFSAQQFPDLHSELNLSSLELGDSALYFCASSLGTGAAYGYTFGSGTRLTVV.

This clonotype was detected ten times or more. The chain uses TRBV9 and TRBJ2-3, with no clear D. The CDR3 covers 16 residues. V dropped 2 bases and J dropped 0 bases, with 13 bases sitting between them. Germline V gives CDR1 SGDLS, CDR2 YYNGEE. Here the CDR3 reads CASSVSPTTSTDTQYF. CDR3 nucleotides: TGTGCCAGCAGCGTCTCCCCTACCACGAGCACAGATACGCAGTATTTT.

In this sample, this clonotype turned up many times. The chain is built from TRBV9 and TRBJ2-5; TRBD2 aligns across 8 bases. Germline trimming cut 1 base from V and 5 bases from J; bases unmatched to any gene: 4. The CDR3 runs 14 residues. Germline V lookup: CDR1 SGDLS, CDR2 YYNGEE. Written as DNA, the CDR3 is TGTGCCAGCAGCGTAAGAGCGGGAGCTGAGACCCAGTACTTC. Amino acids: CASSVRAGAETQYF.

This clonotype was observed a few times. This clone may be a read error of a much larger clone one base away. The J gene is TRBJ2-4, the V gene TRBV9, with no clear D. Per the germline V gene, CDR1 is SGDLS and CDR2 is YYNGEE. CDR3 size: 14 residues. DNA for the CDR3: TGTGCCAGCAGCGTAGATAGGGCAGGAAACATGCAGTACTTC. It specifies CASSVDRAGNMQYF.

This clonotype is judged medium-sized. The CDR3 DNA reads TGTGCCAGCAGCGTAGCTCAGGACAACTATGGCTACACCTTC. Residues: CASSVAQDNYGYTF. V and J are TRBV9 and TRBJ1-2, with D uncertain. Germline values: CDR1 SGDLS, CDR2 YYNGEE. V was trimmed by 0 bases and J by 2 bases, leaving 8 bases between them. The CDR3 has 14 amino acids.